The entry that follows covers one T cell receptor (beta chain) sequence. This sample was taken from a study of blood T cell repertoires in COVID-19. Between the trimmed V and J ends, which lost 5 bases and 11 bases, there was a span of 13 bases. The CDR3 totals 13 residues. Sequencing was performed with immunoSEQ multiplex PCR; in TCRdb, only in-frame clones are kept and a portion is missing. This repertoire shows hundreds of thousands of clones, 75% to 90% found once; its top ten account for 1% to 1.3%. Each recovered donor of Cohort 3 presented with two negative PCRs, clearance, or symptom resolution.

This TCR was sampled from a man under 40 who had recovered from COVID-19. The chain recombines TRBV12-3 or TRBV12-4 with TRBJ1-6; D might be TRBD1 (6 bases). Sequenced sample: PBMCs or T cells enriched from blood (not recorded which). The CDR3 reads CASSLIQGAPLHF. The CDR3 coding sequence is TGTGCCAGCAGTCTAATACAGGGAGCACCCCTCCACTTT.